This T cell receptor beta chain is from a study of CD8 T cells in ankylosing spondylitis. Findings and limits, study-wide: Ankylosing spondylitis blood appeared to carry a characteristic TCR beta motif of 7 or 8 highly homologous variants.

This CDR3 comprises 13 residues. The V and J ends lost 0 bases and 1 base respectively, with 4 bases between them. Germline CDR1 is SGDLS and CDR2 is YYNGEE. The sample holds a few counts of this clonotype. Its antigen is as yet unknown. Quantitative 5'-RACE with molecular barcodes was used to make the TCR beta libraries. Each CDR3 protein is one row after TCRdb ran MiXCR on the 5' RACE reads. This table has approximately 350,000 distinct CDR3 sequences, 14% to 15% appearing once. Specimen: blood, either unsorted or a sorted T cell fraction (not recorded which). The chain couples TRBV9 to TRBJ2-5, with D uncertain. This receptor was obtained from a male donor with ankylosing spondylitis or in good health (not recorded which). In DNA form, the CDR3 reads TGTGCCAGCAGCGTAGGGGGCCAAGAGACCCAGTACTTC. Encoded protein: CASSVGGQETQYF.